This T cell receptor (beta chain) stems from a study of T cell changes during pregnancy in multiple sclerosis. The method was immunoSEQ multiplex PCR; TCRdb's version includes in-frame clones alone and lacks a portion of them. Counted here are some 87,000 clones, approximately 92% occurring once; the ten biggest clones make up 0.21%. Germline V lookup: CDR1 SGHVS, CDR2 FNYEAQ. CDR3 length: 13 residues. Trimming removed 2 bases at V and 6 bases at J, with 10 bases between. As to this clone: Other DNA sequences of this sample code for an identical CDR3.

V is TRBV7-6 and J is TRBJ1-2; D might be TRBD1 (5 bases). The TCR originated in a female donor with multiple sclerosis, enrolled in a pregnancy study. The source was CD4+ T cells from peripheral blood mononuclear cells, collected before pregnancy. The CDR3 reads CASSLRQGDGYTF. Here the CDR3 DNA reads TGTGCCAGCAGCTTACGGCAGGGTGATGGCTACACCTTC.